This entry lists 16 T cell receptor beta chains sequenced from one sample in a study of shared clonotypes between healthy human individuals. Repertoires were generated with immunoSEQ multiplex PCR, while TCRdb's copy carries only in-frame clones and drops some. The table has over 2 million clones, about nine tenths seen once. Source material: naive CD4+ T cells from PBMCs. Subset: CD45RA+ positively selected. Receptors originate from a man aged 18 to 30 in good health. Some clones in this sample may be carry-over from other donors' samples.

The rearrangement joins TRBV28 to TRBJ1-2; 8 bases match TRBD1. The CDR3 loop spans 15 amino acids. J was trimmed by 1 base and V by 8 bases; bases with no gene match: 9. Germline CDR1 and CDR2: MDHEN and SYDVKM. The CDR3 coding sequence is TGTGCCAGCCGTGCGCAGGGGGCGTTTAACTATGGCTACACCTTC. Residues: CASRAQGAFNYGYTF.

This chain links TRBV5-1 with TRBJ2-5; D might be TRBD2 (6 bases). CDR3 length: 14 amino acids. Germline assignment: CDR1 SGHRS and CDR2 YFSETQ. V dropped 0 bases and J dropped 7 bases, with 13 bases sitting between them. CDR3 bases: TGCGCCAGCAGCTTGGGGGACTGGCAGGGGACCCAGTACTTC. Its protein product is CASSLGDWQGTQYF.

V gene TRBV6-1 combines with J gene TRBJ1-4; TRBD1 is a possible D gene (5 bases). CDR1 and CDR2 from the germline V gene are MNHNS and SASEGT. Trimming removed 6 bases from V and 7 bases from J, with 6 bases in between. This CDR3 is 11 amino acids long. CDR3 sequence (DNA): TGTGCCAGCAGGGGGCTTGAAAAACTGTTTTTT. As protein: CASRGLEKLFF.

The V and J genes are TRBV5-6 and TRBJ2-2; D is unresolved. The V and J ends lost 1 base and 5 bases respectively, with 9 bases between them. From germline, CDR1 is SGHDT and CDR2 YYEEEE. This CDR3 contains 14 residues. The CDR3 region has the DNA TGTGCCAGCAGCTTGCGGTGGGATACCGGGGAGCTGTTTTTT. Encoded protein: CASSLRWDTGELFF.

V usage is TRBV4-2 and J usage is TRBJ1-5; D call uncertain. The CDR3 is 14 amino acids. V was pared by 0 bases and J by 9 bases, with 12 bases between. The germline CDR1 and CDR2 sequences are LGHNA and YNFKEQ. The CDR3 nucleotides are TGTGCCAGCAGCCAAGATCCCAGCCTCCCGCCCCAGCATTTT. It specifies CASSQDPSLPPQHF.

The V gene is TRBV6-5, the J gene TRBJ2-2; D is unresolved. V lost 1 base, J lost 0 bases, and 9 bases lay in between. The CDR3 covers 16 residues. From germline, CDR1 is MNHEY and CDR2 SVGAGI. This chain's CDR3 is CASSYFDGANTGELFF. The CDR3 DNA reads TGTGCCAGCAGTTACTTTGACGGCGCGAACACCGGGGAGCTGTTTTTT.

About this clone itself: Other DNA sequences from this sample encode an identical CDR3 as well. The CDR3 region is CASSLTAGNTEAFF. The CDR3 nucleotides read TGCGCCAGCAGCTTGACCGCAGGAAACACTGAAGCTTTCTTT. The J gene is TRBJ1-1, the V gene TRBV5-1; D is unclear. CDR1 is SGHRS and CDR2 is YFSETQ in the germline V gene. The CDR3 has 14 residues. V lost 1 base to trimming and J lost 2 bases, with 9 bases between them.

The V and J genes are TRBV7-3 and TRBJ1-1; no clear D. The germline CDR1 and CDR2 sequences are SGHTA and FQGTGA. With 4 bases removed from V and 1 base from J, the gap between germline ends came to 13 bases. The CDR3 extends over 15 amino acids. The CDR3 here is CASSSGLSSNTEAFF. The CDR3 DNA sequence: TGTGCCAGCAGCTCCGGACTCTCCTCGAACACTGAAGCTTTCTTT.

The V call is TRBV7-2, the J call TRBJ2-1; D may correspond to TRBD1 or TRBD2 (6 bases each). CDR3 size: 16 residues. Germline CDR1 is SGHTA and CDR2 is FQGNSA. With 6 bases removed from V and 7 bases from J, the gap between germline ends came to 22 bases. In nucleotides, the CDR3 is TGTGCCAGCAGGCCCGGGGGCGGGCCGAGGGGTAATGAGCAGTTCTTC. Encoded protein: CASRPGGGPRGNEQFF.

This clone was seen just once. The chain couples TRBV28 to TRBJ2-5; D remains ambiguous. The J call could be wrong; TRBJ2-7 is a better fit for the DNA end. The germline gives CDR1 MDHEN, CDR2 SYDVKM. The length of the CDR3 is 14 residues. The CDR3, as DNA: TGTGCCAGCAGTTTATGGTCGGAATCCTACGAGCAGTACTTC. It translates to CASSLWSESYEQYF.

V usage is TRBV6-1 and J usage is TRBJ1-5; D ambiguous. V was trimmed by 4 bases and J by 1 base, leaving 11 bases between them. CDR1 is MNHNS, CDR2 SASEGT, per germline. The CDR3 loop spans 15 amino acids. CDR3: CASSVRVMSNQPQHF. CDR3 DNA: TGTGCCAGCAGTGTCCGGGTCATGAGCAATCAGCCCCAGCATTTT.

For this clone: Other DNA sequences in the same sample also yield this CDR3. V usage is TRBV28 and J usage is TRBJ2-1; weak D call: TRBD2 (5 bases). This CDR3 is 13 amino acids long. Germline loops: CDR1 MDHEN, CDR2 SYDVKM. V was cut by 8 bases and J by 1 base, with 9 bases left in between. The CDR3 here is CASGRGSYNEQFF. CDR3 nucleotides: TGTGCCAGCGGACGAGGGTCCTACAATGAGCAGTTCTTC.

The chain employs TRBV30 and TRBJ2-7, with 10 bases identical to TRBD2. This CDR3 is built from 16 residues. CDR1 and CDR2 from the germline V gene are GTSNPN and SVGIG (reference sequence). V shed 8 bases, J shed 0 bases, and the junction held 13 bases outside the gene matches. CDR3 region: CATLAGGDPRSYEQYF. The CDR3, as DNA: TGTGCCACTTTAGCGGGAGGTGATCCTCGCTCCTACGAGCAGTACTTC.

The CDR3 sequence: CASRVGLAVYEQYF. CDR3 DNA sequence: TGTGCCAGCAGGGTTGGACTAGCGGTCTACGAGCAGTACTTC. This sequence joins TRBV6-1 and TRBJ2-7, with 10 bases aligning to TRBD2. Per germline, CDR1 MNHNS and CDR2 SASEGT. The CDR3 is 14 residues long. J was trimmed by 3 bases and V by 6 bases; bases with no gene match: 5.

The rearrangement links TRBV7-2 to TRBJ2-2, with D unresolved. Between the trimmed V and J ends, which lost 4 bases and 4 bases, there was a span of 4 bases. Per germline, CDR1 SGHTA and CDR2 FQGNSA. This CDR3 has 12 amino acids. The CDR3 protein is CASSSTTGELFF. The CDR3 region has the DNA TGTGCCAGCAGCTCCACCACCGGGGAGCTGTTTTTT. The full variable domain, its missing parts supplied by reference TRBV7-2 and TRBJ2-2, is GAGVSQSPSNKVTEKGKDVELRCDPISGHTALYWYRQSLGQGLEFLIYFQGNSAPDKSGLPSDRFSAERTGGSVSTLTIQRTQQEDSAVYLCASSSTTGELFFGEGSRLTVL.

J is TRBJ2-1 and V is TRBV6-6, with 7 bases identical to TRBD2. V trimming: 8 bases; J trimming: 4 bases; junction bases outside the gene matches: 8. Germline V CDR1 and CDR2: MNHNY, SVGAGI (reference sequence). The CDR3 extends over 14 amino acids. Here the CDR3 reads CASVLASGYNEQFF. CDR3 in DNA: TGTGCCAGCGTTCTGGCTAGCGGTTACAATGAGCAGTTCTTC.